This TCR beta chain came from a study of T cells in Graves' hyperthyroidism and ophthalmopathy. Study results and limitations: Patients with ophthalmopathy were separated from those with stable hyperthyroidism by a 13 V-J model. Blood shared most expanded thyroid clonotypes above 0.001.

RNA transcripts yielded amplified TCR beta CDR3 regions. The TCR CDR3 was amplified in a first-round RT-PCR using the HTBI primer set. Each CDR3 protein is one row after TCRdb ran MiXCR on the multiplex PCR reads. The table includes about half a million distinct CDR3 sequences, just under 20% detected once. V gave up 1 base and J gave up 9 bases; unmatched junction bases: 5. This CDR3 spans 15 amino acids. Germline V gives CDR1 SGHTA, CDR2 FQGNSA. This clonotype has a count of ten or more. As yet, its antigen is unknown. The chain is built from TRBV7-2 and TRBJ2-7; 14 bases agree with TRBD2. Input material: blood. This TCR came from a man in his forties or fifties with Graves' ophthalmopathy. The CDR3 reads CASSLGLAGGQVQYF. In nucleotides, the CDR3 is TGTGCCAGCAGCTTAGGACTAGCGGGAGGGCAGGTGCAGTACTTC.